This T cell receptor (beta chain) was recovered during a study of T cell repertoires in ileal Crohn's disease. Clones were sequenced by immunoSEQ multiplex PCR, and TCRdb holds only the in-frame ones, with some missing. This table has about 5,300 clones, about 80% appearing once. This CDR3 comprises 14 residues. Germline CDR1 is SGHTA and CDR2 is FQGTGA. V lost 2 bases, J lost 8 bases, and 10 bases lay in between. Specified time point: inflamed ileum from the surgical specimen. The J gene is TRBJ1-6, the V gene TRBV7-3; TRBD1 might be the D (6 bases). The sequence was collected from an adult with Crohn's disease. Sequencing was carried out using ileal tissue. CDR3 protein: CASSLQGRDSPLHF. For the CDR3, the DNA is TGTGCCAGCAGCTTACAGGGGAGGGATTCACCCCTCCACTTT. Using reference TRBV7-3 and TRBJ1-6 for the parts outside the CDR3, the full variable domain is GAGVSQTPSNKVTEKGKYVELRCDPISGHTALYWYRQSLGQGPEFLIYFQGTGAADDSGLPNDRFFAVRPEGSVSTLKIQRTERGDSAVYLCASSLQGRDSPLHFGNGTRLTVT.